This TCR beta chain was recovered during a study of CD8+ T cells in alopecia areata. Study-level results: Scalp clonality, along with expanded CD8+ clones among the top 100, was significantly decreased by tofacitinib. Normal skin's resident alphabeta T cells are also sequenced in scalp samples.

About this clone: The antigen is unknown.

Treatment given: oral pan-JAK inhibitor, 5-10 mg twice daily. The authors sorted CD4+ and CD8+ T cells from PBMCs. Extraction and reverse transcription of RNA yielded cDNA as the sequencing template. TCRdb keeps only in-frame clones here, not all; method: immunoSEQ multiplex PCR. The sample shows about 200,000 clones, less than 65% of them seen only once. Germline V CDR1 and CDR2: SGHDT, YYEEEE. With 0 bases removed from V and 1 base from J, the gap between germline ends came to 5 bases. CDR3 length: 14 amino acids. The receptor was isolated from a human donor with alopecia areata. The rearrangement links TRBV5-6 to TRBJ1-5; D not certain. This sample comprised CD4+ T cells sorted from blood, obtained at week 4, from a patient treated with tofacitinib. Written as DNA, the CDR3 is TGTGCCAGCAGCTTGGGGGTGAGCAATCAGCCCCAGCATTTT. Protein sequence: CASSLGVSNQPQHF.